This T cell receptor beta chain was captured in a study of T cell changes during pregnancy in multiple sclerosis. The CDR3 consists of 16 residues. Germline CDR1 is MDHEN and CDR2 is SYDVKM. V shed 6 bases and J 3 bases; nucleotides not matched to a gene: 7. Only one count was recorded for this clone. The assay was immunoSEQ multiplex PCR, and TCRdb's table has in-frame clones only and misses some. The sample consists of 75,000 to 95,000 clones, 94% of them appearing once. This receptor was identified in a female donor with multiple sclerosis, enrolled in a pregnancy study. The material was CD4+ T cells from peripheral blood mononuclear cells, obtained after pregnancy. The chain uses TRBV28 and TRBJ2-3; 12 nucleotides agree with TRBD2. This CDR3 reads CASSSSGTSGTDTQYF. CDR3 coding DNA: TGTGCCAGCAGCTCATCCGGGACTAGCGGGACAGATACGCAGTATTTT. The full variable domain, with the rest looked up from reference TRBV28 and TRBJ2-3, is DVKVTQSSRYLVKRTGEKVFLECVQDMDHENMFWYRQDPGLGLRLIYFSYDVKMKEKGDIPEGYSVSREKKERFSLILESASTNQTSMYLCASSSSGTSGTDTQYFGPGTRLTVL.